This T cell receptor (beta chain) was captured in a study of cytomegalovirus exposure and HLA in healthy donors. The V and J ends lost 8 bases and 3 bases, in that order; junction bases with no gene match: 7. CDR3 length: 14 amino acids. Looked up from germline, CDR1 is MNHEY and CDR2 is SVGAGI. It was with 60 Vbeta and 13 Jbeta primers that the PCR ran. Repertoires were generated with immunoSEQ multiplex PCR, while TCRdb's copy carries only in-frame clones and drops some. The table records about 130,000 clones, more than 80% of them present only once. J is TRBJ2-3 and V is TRBV6-5, with 8 bases matching TRBD2. The sequence derives from a male donor in good health and CMV-seronegative. The sequenced sample consisted of PBMCs. In DNA form, the CDR3 reads TGTGCCAGCGGGTATAGCGGGACGACAGATACGCAGTATTTT. Amino acids: CASGYSGTTDTQYF.